This T cell receptor (beta chain) was identified during a study of control samples from healthy donors and cancer patients. Here immunoSEQ multiplex PCR was the method, and the copy in TCRdb shows in-frame clones only, minus some. This sample has approximately 150,000 clones; nearly 96% occur once, and the top ten carry just over 1%. CDR1 and CDR2 (germline): DFQATT, SNEGSKA (reference sequence). Trimming pared 3 bases from V and 0 bases from J, leaving 18 bases between. CDR3 length equals 17 residues. The sample taken for sequencing was blood. The chain combines TRBV20-1 with TRBJ2-1; tentative D call: TRBD2 (6 bases). The receptor was derived from a woman aged 30 to 39 in good health. CDR3 bases: TGCAGTGCTAGTAGGCGGGACTCCAGGAGCTCCTACAATGAGCAGTTCTTC. It encodes CSASRRDSRSSYNEQFF.